This TCR beta chain is from a study of blood T cell repertoires in COVID-19. Study-wide context: Acute and convalescent COVID-19 samples came from the United States, Italy and Spain. T cells, B-cell-depleted T cells, or PBMCs supplied cDNA or gDNA.

Per the original methods: Counts of nucleated cells, estimated from reference gene primer amplification, were obtained. Profiled with immunoSEQ multiplex PCR; TCRdb holds only in-frame clones, not every one. V and J calls and clone size are given by that table; D and trimming were obtained from the DNA. Here the sample spans around 270,000 clones, 88% being singletons. CDR1 KGHDR and CDR2 SFDVKD come from the germline V gene. This CDR3 contains 15 residues. Losses at the gene ends were 7 bases for V and 5 bases for J; bases not matched to a gene: 8. The V and J genes are TRBV24-1 and TRBJ1-4; 8 bases agree with TRBD1. This TCR was recovered from a man aged 55-75 years who had recovered from COVID-19. Sequenced: peripheral blood. The CDR3 here is CATREQTGVNEKLFF. DNA of the CDR3: TGTGCCACCAGAGAGCAGACAGGGGTAAATGAAAAACTGTTTTTT.